This T cell receptor beta chain was found in a study of breast tumors, draining lymph nodes, adjacent tissues. TCRdb processed the multiplex PCR reads anew with MiXCR; each CDR3 protein has one entry. Of 100,000 to 150,000 distinct CDR3 sequences listed, 20% to 25% are singletons. Study conclusions and caveats: Findings are consistent with lymph node origin and intratumoral expansion of most tumor T cells. Luminal-like breast cancer showed significantly greater tumor-nontumor repertoire similarity than basal-like breast cancer did. Tumors had less TCR diversity than lymph nodes, more than nontumor tissue.

Axillary draining lymph nodes of breast cancer patients supplied the node samples. This clonotype was recorded many times. Its target is not known. Sequencing was done on a sample of axillary lymph node tissue. The sequence was collected from a female donor with breast cancer. Some clones in this sample may be carry-over from other donors' samples.

CDR3 DNA sequence: TGTGCCACCAGCGTCCCCGGTGGGAGCGCAGAGCAGTTCTTC. Protein product: CATSVPGGSAEQFF. The J gene is TRBJ2-1, the V gene TRBV15, with a weak D call TRBD2 (5 bases). The CDR3 is 14 amino acids. Per the germline V gene, CDR1 is LNHNV and CDR2 is YYDKDF (reference sequence). Deletions cut 5 bases from V and 10 bases from J, with 18 bases between.